This TCR beta chain was identified during a study of blood T cells in healthy people across ages. A J-beta primer mix and a sample-barcoded 5' primer were used in a second PCR of roughly 7 to 12 cycles. Using its own MiXCR run on the 5' RACE reads, TCRdb lists one record per CDR3 protein. The table lists some 640,000 distinct CDR3 sequences, approximately 30% of them singletons. The study, taken as a whole, reports: There was no known CMV status for donors, so expanded clonotype changes were possibly confounded. Naive CD4+ cells and diversity were both higher in long-lived donors than in aged donors. Unsorted PBMC material precluded a definitive naive versus antigen-experienced comparison.

Sample donors were healthy Caucasian individuals that came from Russia, aged 6 to 90. This clonotype has at least ten counts. The target antigen is unknown. The source is a woman of 80 years or more in good health. Sequences were obtained from blood.

The DNA of the CDR3 is TGCGCCAGCAGCTCCCGGACAGGGGGAACTGAAGCTTTCTTT. It specifies CASSSRTGGTEAFF. V usage is TRBV5-1 and J usage is TRBJ1-1; TRBD1 agrees at 10 bases. V lost 3 bases to trimming and J lost 5 bases; unmatched junction nucleotides: 4. CDR1 is SGHRS, CDR2 YFSETQ, per germline. The CDR3 spans 14 residues. Variable domain in full (rest from reference TRBV5-1 and TRBJ1-1): KAGVTQTPRYLIKTRGQQVTLSCSPISGHRSVSWYQQTPGQGLQFLFEYFSETQRNKGNFPGRFSGRQFSNSRSEMNVSTLELGDSALYLCASSSRTGGTEAFFGQGTRLTVV.